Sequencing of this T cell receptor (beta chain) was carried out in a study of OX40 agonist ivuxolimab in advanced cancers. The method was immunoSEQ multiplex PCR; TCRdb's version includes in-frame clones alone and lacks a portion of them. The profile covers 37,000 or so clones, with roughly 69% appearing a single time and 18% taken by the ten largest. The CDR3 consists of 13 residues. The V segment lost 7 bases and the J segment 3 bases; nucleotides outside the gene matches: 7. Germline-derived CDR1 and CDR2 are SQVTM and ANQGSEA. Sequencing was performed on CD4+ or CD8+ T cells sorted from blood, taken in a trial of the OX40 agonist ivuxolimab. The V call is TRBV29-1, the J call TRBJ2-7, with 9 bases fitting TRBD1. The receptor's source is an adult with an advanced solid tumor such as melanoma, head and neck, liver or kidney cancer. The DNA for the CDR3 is TGCAGCGCACCCGGGACAGGGAACTACGAGCAGTACGTC. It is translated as CSAPGTGNYEQYV.